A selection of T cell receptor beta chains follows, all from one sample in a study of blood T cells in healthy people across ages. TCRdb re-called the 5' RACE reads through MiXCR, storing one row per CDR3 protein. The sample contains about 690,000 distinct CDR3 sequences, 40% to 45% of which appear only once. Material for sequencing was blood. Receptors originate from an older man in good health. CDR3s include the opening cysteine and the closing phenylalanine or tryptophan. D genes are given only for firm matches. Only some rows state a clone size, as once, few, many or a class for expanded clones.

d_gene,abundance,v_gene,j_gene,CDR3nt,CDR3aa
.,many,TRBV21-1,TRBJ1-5,TGTGCCAGCAGCAAAGGACGGACAGTGATTAGCAATCAGCCCCAGCATTTT,CASSKGRTVISNQPQHF
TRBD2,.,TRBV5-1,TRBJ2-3,TGCGCCAGCAGAGGCGGGGGGAGTCCTTTGAGCACAGATACGCAGTATTTT,CASRGGGSPLSTDTQYF
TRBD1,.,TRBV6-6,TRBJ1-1,TGTGCCAGCAGAGATACAGGGGTGAACACTGAAGCTTTCTTT,CASRDTGVNTEAFF
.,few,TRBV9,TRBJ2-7,TGTGCCAGCAGCGTAGTCCCGGGGTACGAGCAGTACTTC,CASSVVPGYEQYF
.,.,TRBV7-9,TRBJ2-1,TGTGCCAGCAGGAAAGGGGAGGCGTCCTACAATGAGCAGTTCTTC,CASRKGEASYNEQFF
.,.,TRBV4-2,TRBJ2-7,TGTGCCAGCAGCCACCAGATGGGACACAGCTCCTACGAGCAGTACTTC,CASSHQMGHSSYEQYF
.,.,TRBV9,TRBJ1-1,TGTGCCAGCAGCGAGGGTCAGGTCATGAACACTGAAGCTTTCTTT,CASSEGQVMNTEAFF
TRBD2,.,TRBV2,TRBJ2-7,TGTGCCAGCAGTCCAATAACTAGCGACAGCGAGCAGTACTTC,CASSPITSDSEQYF
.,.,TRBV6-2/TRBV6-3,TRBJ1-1,TGTGCCAGCAGTGACATCTCTGGGAACACTGAAGCTTTCTTT,CASSDISGNTEAFF
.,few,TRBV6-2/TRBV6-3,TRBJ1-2,TGTGCCAGCAGTCGAGGGATCCGCGGGGTGAATGGCTACACCTTC,CASSRGIRGVNGYTF
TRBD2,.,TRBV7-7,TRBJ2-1,TGTGCTAGCAGCTTGACTAGCGGGACGCTCGCCGGCAATGAGCAGTTCTTC,CASSLTSGTLAGNEQFF
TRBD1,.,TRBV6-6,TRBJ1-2,TGTGCCAGCTTCGGACAGGGGACAATTAACTATGGCTACACCTTC,CASFGQGTINYGYTF
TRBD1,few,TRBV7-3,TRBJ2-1,TGTGCCAGCAGCCCACAGACAGGGAGCGGTCGCAATGAGCAGTTCTTC,CASSPQTGSGRNEQFF
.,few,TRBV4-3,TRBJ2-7,TGCGCCAGCAGCCAAGGACACACCTACGATTCCTACGAGCAGTACTTC,CASSQGHTYDSYEQYF
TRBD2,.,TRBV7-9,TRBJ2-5,TGTGCCAGCAGCTTAGAACTAGCGGGAGTCAATGAGCAGTACTTC,CASSLELAGVNEQYF
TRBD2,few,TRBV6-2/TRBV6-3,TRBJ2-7,TGTGCCAGCAGCTCTGAGGGGATGGGGACTAGCGGGAGGAGCTCCTACGAGCAGTACTTC,CASSSEGMGTSGRSSYEQYF
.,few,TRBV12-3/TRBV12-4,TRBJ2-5,TGTGCCAGCCAACCCCAAAAAACGGGGACCCAGTACTTC,CASQPQKTGTQYF
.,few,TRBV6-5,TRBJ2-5,TGTGCCAGCAGTTACGCCCGGGTAGTAGAGACCCAGTACTTC,CASSYARVVETQYF
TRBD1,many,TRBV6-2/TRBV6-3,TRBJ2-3,TGTGCCAGCAGCCCGGGACAGGGGCAGTCGTGGACGCAGTATTTT,CASSPGQGQSWTQYF
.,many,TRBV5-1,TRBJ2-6,TGCGCCAGCAGCCAAGCCAGAAGGGGGGCCTCTGGGGCCAACGTCCTGACTTTC,CASSQARRGASGANVLTF
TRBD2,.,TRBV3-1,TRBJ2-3,TGTGCCAGCAGCCAGGCTGGGACTAGCGGGCTCCTAGATACGCAGTATTTT,CASSQAGTSGLLDTQYF
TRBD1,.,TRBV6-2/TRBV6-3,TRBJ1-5,TGTGCCAGCAGTTACCATGGACAGGGGAATCATCAGCCCCAGCATTTT,CASSYHGQGNHQPQHF